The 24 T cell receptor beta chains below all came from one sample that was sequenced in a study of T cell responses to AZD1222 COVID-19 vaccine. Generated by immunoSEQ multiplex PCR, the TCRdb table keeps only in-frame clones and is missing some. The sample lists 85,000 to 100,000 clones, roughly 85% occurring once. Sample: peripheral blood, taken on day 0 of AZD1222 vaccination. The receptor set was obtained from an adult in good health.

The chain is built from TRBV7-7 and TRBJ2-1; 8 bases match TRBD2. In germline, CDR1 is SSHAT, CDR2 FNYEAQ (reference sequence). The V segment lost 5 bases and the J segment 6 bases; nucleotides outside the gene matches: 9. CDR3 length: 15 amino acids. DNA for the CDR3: TGTGCCAGCAGCGACCCGGGGGGGCGAAGCAATGAGCAGTTCTTC. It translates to CASSDPGGRSNEQFF.

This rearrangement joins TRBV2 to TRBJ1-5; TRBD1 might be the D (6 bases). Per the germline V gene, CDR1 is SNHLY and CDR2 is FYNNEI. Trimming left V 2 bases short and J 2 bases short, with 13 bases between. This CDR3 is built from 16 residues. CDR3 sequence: CASSELGGRGNQPQHF. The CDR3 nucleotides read TGTGCCAGCAGTGAACTAGGGGGTAGGGGCAATCAGCCCCAGCATTTT.

CDR3 amino acids: CASSFQDYNSPLHF. For the CDR3, the DNA is TGTGCCAGCAGCTTTCAAGATTATAATTCACCCCTCCACTTT. This chain links TRBV5-5 with TRBJ1-6; D gene unclear. Germline CDR1 and CDR2: SGHKS and YYEKEE (reference sequence). The ends were cut back, 2 bases at V and 4 bases at J, with 7 bases in the middle. The CDR3 is made up of 14 amino acids.

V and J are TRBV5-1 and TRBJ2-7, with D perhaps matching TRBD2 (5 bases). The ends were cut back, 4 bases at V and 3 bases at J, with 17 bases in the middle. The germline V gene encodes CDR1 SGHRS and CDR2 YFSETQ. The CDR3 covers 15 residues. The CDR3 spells CASSKPEDSSYEQYF. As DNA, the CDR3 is TGCGCCAGCAGCAAGCCGGAGGATTCTAGCTACGAGCAGTACTTC.

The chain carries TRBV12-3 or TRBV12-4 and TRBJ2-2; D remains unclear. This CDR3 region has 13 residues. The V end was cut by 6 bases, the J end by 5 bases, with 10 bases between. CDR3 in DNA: TGTGCCAGCAGGAAAAGGGATACCGGGGAGCTGTTTTTT. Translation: CASRKRDTGELFF.

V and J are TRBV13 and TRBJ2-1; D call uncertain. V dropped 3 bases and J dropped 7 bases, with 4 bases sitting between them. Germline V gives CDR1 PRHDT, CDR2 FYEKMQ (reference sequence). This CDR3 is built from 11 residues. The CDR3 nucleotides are TGTGCCAGCAGCTTTCGGAATGAGCAGTTCTTC. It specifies CASSFRNEQFF.

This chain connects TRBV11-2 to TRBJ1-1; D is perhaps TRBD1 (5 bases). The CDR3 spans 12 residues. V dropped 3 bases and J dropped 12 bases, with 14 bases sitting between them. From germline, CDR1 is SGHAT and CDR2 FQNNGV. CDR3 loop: CASSLEGTATFF. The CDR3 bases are TGTGCCAGCAGCTTGGAGGGGACCGCAACTTTCTTT.

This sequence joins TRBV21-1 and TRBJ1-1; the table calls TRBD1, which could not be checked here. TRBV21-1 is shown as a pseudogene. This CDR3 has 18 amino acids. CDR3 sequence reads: CASSSRTGIGSRNTEAFF. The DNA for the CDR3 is TGTGCCAGCAGCAGCCGGACAGGGATAGGGTCGAGGAACACTGAAGCTTTCTTT.

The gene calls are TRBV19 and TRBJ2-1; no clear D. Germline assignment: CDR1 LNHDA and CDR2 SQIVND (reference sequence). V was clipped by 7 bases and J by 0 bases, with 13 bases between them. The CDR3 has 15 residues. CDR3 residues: CASNSRGASYNEQFF. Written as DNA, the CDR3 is TGTGCCAGTAATAGTCGTGGAGCCTCCTACAATGAGCAGTTCTTC.

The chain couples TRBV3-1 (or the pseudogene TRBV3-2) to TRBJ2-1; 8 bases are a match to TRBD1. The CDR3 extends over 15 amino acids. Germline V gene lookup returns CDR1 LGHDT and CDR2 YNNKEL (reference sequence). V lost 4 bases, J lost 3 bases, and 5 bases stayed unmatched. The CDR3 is CASSPPGQDYNEQFF. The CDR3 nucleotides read TGTGCCAGCAGCCCACCGGGACAGGACTACAATGAGCAGTTCTTC.

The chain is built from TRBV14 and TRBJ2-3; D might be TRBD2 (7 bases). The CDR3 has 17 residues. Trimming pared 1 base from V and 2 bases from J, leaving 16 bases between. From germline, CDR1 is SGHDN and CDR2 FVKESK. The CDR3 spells CASSQGIGGGITDTQYF. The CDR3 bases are TGTGCCAGCAGCCAAGGGATTGGCGGGGGCATCACAGATACGCAGTATTTT.

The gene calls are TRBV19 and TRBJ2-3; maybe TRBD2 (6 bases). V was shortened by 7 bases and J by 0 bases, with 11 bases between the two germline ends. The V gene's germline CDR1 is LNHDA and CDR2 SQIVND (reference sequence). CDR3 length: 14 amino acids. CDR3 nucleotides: TGTGCCAGTACAAGGGCGGGAAGCACAGATACGCAGTATTTT. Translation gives CASTRAGSTDTQYF.

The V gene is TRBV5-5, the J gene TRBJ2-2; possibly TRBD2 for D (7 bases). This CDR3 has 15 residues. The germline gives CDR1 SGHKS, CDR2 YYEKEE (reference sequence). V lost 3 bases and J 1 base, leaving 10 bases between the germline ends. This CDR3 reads CASSWGGQNTGELFF. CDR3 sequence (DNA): TGTGCCAGCAGCTGGGGGGGCCAGAACACCGGGGAGCTGTTTTTT.

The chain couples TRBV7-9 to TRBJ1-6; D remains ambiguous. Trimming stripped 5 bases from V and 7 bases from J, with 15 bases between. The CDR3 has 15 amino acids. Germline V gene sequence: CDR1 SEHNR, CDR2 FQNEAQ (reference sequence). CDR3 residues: CASSPLSTMNSPLHF. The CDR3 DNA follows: TGTGCCAGCAGCCCCCTTAGCACAATGAATTCACCCCTCCACTTT.

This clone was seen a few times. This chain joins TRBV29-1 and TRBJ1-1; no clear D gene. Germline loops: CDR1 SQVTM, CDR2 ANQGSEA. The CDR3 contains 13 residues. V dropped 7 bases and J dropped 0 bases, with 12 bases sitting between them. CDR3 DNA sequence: TGCAGCGGAGGGAGAGGGATGAACACTGAAGCTTTCTTT. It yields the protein CSGGRGMNTEAFF.

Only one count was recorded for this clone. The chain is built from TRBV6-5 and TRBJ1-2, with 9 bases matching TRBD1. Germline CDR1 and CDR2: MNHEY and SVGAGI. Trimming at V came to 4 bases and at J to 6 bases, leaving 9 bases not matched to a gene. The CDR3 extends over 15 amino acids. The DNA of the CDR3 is TGTGCCAGCAGTTCTGGCCGACAGGGGGTTAATGGCTACACCTTC. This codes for CASSSGRQGVNGYTF.

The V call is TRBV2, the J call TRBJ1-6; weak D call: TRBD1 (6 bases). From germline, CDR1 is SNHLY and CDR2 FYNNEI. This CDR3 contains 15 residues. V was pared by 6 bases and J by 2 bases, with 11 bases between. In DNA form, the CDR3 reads TGTGCCAGCAGGGGGACAATCACCTATAATTCACCCCTCCACTTT. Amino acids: CASRGTITYNSPLHF.

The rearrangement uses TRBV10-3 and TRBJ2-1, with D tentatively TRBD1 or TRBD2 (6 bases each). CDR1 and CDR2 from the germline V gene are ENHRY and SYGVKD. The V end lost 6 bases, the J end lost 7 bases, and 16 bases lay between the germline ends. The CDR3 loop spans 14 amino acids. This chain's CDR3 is CAIRKGGTANEQFF. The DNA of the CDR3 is TGTGCCATCAGGAAGGGGGGCACGGCGAATGAGCAGTTCTTC.

The CDR3, as DNA: TGTGCCAGCTCACCGGGGGCGGGCGTCTACGAGCAGTACTTC. It encodes CASSPGAGVYEQYF. The chain carries TRBV18 and TRBJ2-7, with TRBD1 as a possible D gene (6 bases). Germline CDR1 and CDR2: KGHSH and LQKENI. The CDR3 length is 14 residues. V lost 3 bases and J lost 3, with 12 bases in between.

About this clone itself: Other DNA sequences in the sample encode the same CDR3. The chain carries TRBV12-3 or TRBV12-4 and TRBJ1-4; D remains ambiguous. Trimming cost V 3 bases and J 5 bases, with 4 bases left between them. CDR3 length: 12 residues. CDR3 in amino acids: CASSFRNEKLFF. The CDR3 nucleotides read TGTGCCAGCAGTTTTCGGAATGAAAAACTGTTTTTT.

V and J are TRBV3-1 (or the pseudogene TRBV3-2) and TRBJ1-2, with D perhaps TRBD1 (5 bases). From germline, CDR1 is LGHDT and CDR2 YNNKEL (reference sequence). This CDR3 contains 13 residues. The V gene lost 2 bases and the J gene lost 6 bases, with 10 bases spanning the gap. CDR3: CASSQSLGDGYTF. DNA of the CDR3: TGTGCCAGCAGCCAATCTCTGGGGGATGGCTACACCTTC.

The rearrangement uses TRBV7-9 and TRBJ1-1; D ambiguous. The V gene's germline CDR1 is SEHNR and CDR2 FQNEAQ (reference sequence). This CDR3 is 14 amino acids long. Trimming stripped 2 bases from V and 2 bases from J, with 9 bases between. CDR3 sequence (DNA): TGTGCCAGCAGCTTACCGGGAGAAAACACTGAAGCTTTCTTT. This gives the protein CASSLPGENTEAFF. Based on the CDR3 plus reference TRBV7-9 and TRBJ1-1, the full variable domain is DTGVSQNPRHKITKRGQNVTFRCDPISEHNRLYWYRQTLGQGPEFLTYFQNEAQLEKSRLLSDRFSAERPKGSFSTLEIQRTEQGDSAMYLCASSLPGENTEAFFGQGTRLTVV.

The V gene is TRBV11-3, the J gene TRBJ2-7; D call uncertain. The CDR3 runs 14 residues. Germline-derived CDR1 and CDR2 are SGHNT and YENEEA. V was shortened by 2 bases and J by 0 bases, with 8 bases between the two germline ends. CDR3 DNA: TGTGCCAGCAGCTTAACGGATGACTCCTACGAGCAGTACTTC. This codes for CASSLTDDSYEQYF.

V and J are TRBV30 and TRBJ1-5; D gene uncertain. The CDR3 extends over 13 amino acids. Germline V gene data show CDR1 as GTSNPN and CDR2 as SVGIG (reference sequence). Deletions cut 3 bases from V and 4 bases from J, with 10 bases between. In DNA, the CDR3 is TGTGCCTGGAGCGCACGGGGAAATCAGCCCCAGCATTTT. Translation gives CAWSARGNQPQHF.